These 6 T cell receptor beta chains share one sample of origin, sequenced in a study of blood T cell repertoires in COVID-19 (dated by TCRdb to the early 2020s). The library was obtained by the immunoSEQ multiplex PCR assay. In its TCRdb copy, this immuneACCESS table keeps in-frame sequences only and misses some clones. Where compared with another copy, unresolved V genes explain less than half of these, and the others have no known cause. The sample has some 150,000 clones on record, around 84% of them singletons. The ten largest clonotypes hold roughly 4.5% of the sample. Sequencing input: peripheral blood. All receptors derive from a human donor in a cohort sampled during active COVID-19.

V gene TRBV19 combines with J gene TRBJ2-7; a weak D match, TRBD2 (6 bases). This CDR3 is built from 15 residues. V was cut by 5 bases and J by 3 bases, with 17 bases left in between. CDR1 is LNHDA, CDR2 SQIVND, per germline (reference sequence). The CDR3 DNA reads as TGTGCCAGTAGTTCAATAGGTGGGGGGTACTACGAGCAGTACTTC. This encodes CASSSIGGGYYEQYF.

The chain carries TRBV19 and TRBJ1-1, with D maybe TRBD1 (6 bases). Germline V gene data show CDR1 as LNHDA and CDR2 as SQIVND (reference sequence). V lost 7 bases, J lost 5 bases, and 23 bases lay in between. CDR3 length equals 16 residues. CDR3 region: CASTSGPGVSGTEAFF. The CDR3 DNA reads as TGTGCCAGTACCTCCGGGCCAGGGGTATCTGGGACTGAAGCTTTCTTT.

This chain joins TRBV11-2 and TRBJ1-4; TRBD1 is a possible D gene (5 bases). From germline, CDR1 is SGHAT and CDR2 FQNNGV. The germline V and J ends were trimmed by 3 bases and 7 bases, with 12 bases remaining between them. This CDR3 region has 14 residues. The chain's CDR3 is CASSFRGGSEKLFF. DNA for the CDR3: TGTGCCAGCAGCTTCCGGGGGGGGAGTGAAAAACTGTTTTTT.

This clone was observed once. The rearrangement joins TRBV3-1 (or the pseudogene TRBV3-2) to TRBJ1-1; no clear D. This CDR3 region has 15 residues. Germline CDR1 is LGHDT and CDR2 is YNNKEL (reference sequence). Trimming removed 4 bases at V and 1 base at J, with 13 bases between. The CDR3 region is CASSLASPGNTEAFF. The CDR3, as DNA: TGTGCCAGCAGCCTTGCCTCACCGGGGAACACTGAAGCTTTCTTT.

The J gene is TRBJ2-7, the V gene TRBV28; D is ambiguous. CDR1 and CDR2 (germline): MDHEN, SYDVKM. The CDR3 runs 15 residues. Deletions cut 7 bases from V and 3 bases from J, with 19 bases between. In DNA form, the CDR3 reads TGTGCCAGCATCTCCGCCGCAGGTTCCCTCTACGAGCAGTACTTC. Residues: CASISAAGSLYEQYF.

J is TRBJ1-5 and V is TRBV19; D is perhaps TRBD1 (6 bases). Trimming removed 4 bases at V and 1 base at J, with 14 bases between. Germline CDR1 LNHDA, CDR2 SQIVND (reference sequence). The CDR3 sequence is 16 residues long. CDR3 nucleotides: TGTGCCAGTAGTACCCTAGAGAGGGGGAGCAATCAGCCCCAGCATTTT. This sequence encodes CASSTLERGSNQPQHF.